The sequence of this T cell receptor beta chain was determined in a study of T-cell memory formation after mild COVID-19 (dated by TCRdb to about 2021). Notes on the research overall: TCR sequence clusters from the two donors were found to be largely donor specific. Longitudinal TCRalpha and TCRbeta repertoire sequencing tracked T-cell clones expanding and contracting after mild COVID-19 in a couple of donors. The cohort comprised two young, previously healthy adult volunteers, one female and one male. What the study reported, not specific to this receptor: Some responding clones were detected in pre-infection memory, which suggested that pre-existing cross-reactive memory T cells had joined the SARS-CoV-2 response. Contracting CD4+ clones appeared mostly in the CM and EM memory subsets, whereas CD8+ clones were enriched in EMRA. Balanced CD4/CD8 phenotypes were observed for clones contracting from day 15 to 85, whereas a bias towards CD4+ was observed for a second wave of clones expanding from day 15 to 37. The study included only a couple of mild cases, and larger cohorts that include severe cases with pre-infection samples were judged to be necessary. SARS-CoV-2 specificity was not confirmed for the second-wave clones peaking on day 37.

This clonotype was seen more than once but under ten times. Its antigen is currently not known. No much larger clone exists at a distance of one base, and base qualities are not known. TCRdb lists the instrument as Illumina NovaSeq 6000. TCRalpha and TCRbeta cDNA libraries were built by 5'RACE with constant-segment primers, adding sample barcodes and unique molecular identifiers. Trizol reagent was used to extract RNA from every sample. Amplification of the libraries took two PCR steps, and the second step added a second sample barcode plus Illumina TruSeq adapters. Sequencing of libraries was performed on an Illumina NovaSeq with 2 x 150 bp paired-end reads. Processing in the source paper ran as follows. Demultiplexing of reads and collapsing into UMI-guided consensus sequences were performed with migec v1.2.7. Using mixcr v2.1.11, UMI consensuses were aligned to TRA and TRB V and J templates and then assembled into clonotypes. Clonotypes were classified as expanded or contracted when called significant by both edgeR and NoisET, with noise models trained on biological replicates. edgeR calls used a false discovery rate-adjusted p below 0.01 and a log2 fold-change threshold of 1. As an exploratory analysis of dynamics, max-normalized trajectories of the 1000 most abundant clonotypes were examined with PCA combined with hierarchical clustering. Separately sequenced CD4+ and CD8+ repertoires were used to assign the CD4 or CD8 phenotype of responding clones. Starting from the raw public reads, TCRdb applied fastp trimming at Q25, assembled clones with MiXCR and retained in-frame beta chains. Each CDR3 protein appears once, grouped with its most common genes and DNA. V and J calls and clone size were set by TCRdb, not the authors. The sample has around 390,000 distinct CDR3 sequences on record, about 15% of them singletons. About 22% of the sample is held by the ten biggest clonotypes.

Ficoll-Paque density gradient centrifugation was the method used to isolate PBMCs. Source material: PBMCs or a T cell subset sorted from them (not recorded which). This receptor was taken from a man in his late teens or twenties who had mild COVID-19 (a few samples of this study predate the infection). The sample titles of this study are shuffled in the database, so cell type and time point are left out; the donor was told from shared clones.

CDR3 loop: CASRLDFYGYTF. The bases are TGTGCCAGCAGACTCGACTTCTATGGCTACACCTTC. Recombination linked TRBV7-2 to TRBJ1-2, with the D gene not clear enough to name. The germline V gene encodes CDR1 SGHTA and CDR2 FQGNSA. Cut back by 6 bases and 4 bases, the V and J ends lie 9 bases apart. Taken from cysteine to phenylalanine, the CDR3 has 12 residues. Kept here is only the CDR3 DNA, which spans 36 bases and is read in frame from base 1. Outside the CDR3, residues come from the reference TRBV7-2 and TRBJ1-2 proteins, so the full variable domain is: GAGVSQSPSNKVTEKGKDVELRCDPISGHTALYWYRQSLGQGLEFLIYFQGNSAPDKSGLPSDRFSAERTGGSVSTLTIQRTQQEDSAVYLCASRLDFYGYTFGSGTRLTVV.